Following are 4 T cell receptor beta chains from one sample sequenced in a study of shared clonotypes between healthy human individuals. Naive CD8 cells were CD45RO-negative, positively selected for CCR7, excluding terminally differentiated effector memory CD45RA+ cells. The protocol was immunoSEQ multiplex PCR, while the TCRdb copy is restricted to in-frame clones and leaves out a portion. The data contain just over 2,000,000 clones, less than 95% of them singletons. The sample was naive CD8+ T cells sorted from blood. The receptors derive from a man aged 18 to 35 in good health.

The rearrangement uses TRBV2 and TRBJ2-7, with D unresolved. CDR3 length: 16 residues. CDR1 and CDR2 (germline): SNHLY, FYNNEI. Trimming removed 1 base at V and 3 bases at J, with 16 bases between. CDR3 nucleotide sequence: TGTGCCAGCAGTGAAGAGGAAGGAAGCAGGTACTACGAGCAGTACTTC. Amino acid sequence: CASSEEEGSRYYEQYF.

This chain links TRBV25-1 with TRBJ1-1; D unresolved. Germline CDR1 reads MGHDK; CDR2 reads SYGVNS. The CDR3 spans 16 residues. V shed 6 bases and J shed 4 bases, with 21 bases lying between them. CDR3 in amino acids: CASRQTQESVGTEAFF. The CDR3, as DNA: TGTGCCAGCAGACAAACGCAAGAGAGCGTCGGCACTGAAGCTTTCTTT.

The V gene is TRBV2, the J gene TRBJ1-2, with D perhaps TRBD1 (6 bases). This CDR3 is 15 amino acids long. In germline, CDR1 is SNHLY, CDR2 FYNNEI. V was cut by 3 bases and J by 1 base, with 12 bases left in between. This CDR3 reads CASSESTGVNYGYTF. CDR3 nucleotides: TGTGCCAGCAGTGAGTCGACAGGAGTTAACTATGGCTACACCTTC.

The chain uses TRBV5-6 and TRBJ1-1, with D unclear. CDR1 SGHDT and CDR2 YYEEEE come from the germline V gene. The germline V and J ends were trimmed by 4 bases and 4 bases, with 8 bases remaining between them. This CDR3 comprises 12 residues. The CDR3 region is CASSRVGTEAFF. The CDR3 region has the DNA TGTGCCAGCAGCCGGGTGGGCACTGAAGCTTTCTTT.